Ten or more counts support the clone carrying this T cell receptor beta chain. Its target is unknown. The CDR3 loop spans 14 amino acids. Germline V gene data show CDR1 as ENHRY and CDR2 as SYGVKD. Trimming at V came to 7 bases and at J to 3 bases, leaving 6 bases not matched to a gene. TCRdb reprocessed the reads with MiXCR, giving one entry per CDR3 protein. The top ten clones hold 10% of a sample with about 460,000 distinct CDR3 sequences, around 10% of them seen once. The sample comes from a study of T cell repertoires in cytomegalovirus infection. About the research overall: CMV infection and matching HLA type were both indicated by public TCR beta signatures.

Study observations and caveats: CMV carriers with the relevant HLA were identified by cumulative public TCR beta family frequency. Ex vivo responses were dominated by HLA-C-restricted CMV-specific TCR beta clonotypes.

The sequence came from a human donor in good health (CMV status not recorded). Some clones in this sample may be carry-over from other donors' samples. This chain uses TRBV10-3 with TRBJ1-3; TRBD1 matches at 7 bases. Input material: PBMCs. The CDR3 loop reads CAITIGTVGNTIYF. The CDR3 DNA reads TGTGCCATCACCATAGGGACAGTTGGAAACACCATATATTTT.